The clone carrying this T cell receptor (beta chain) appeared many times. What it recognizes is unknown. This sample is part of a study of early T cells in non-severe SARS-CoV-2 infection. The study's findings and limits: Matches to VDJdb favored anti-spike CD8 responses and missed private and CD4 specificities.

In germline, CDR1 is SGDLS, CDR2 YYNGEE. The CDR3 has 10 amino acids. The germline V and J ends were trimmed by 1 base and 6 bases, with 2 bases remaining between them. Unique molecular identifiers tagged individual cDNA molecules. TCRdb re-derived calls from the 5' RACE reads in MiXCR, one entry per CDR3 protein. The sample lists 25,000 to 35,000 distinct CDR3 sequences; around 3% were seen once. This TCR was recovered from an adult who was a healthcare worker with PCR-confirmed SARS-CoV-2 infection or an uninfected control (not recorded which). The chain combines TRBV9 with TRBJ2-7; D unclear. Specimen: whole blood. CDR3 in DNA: TGTGCCAGCAGCGTAAGCGAGCAGTACGTC. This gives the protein CASSVSEQYV.